A selection of T cell receptor beta chains follows, all from one sample in a study of metastatic and nonmetastatic thyroid tumors. TCRdb re-clonotyped the PCR reads via MiXCR. The data show about 32,000 clones, around 20% seen once. Input material: blood. The receptors here all came from a female donor with papillary thyroid cancer or a benign thyroid nodule (not recorded which). Some clones in this sample may be carry-over from other donors' samples. CDR3s include the opening cysteine and the closing phenylalanine or tryptophan. A D gene is named only where the DNA matches it firmly. Rows may omit the clone size; those that give it use once, few, many or a size class.

TRBJ2-1 medium-sized TRBD2 TRBV30 CAWRLAGEQFF TGTGCCTGGAGACTAGCGGGCGAGCAGTTCTTC
TRBJ2-3 NA TRBD2 TRBV27 CASRWTSGGADTQYF TGTGCCAGCAGATGGACTAGCGGGGGGGCGGATACGCAGTATTTT
TRBJ1-6 few NA TRBV7-2 CASSLGGMNSPLHF TGTGCCAGCAGCTTGGGGGGGATGAATTCACCCCTCCACTTT
TRBJ1-6 NA TRBD1 TRBV3-1 CASSQNRGYINSPLHF TGTGCCAGCAGCCAGAACAGGGGGTATATCAATTCACCCCTCCACTTT
TRBJ1-1 NA NA TRBV6-1 CASRPQNTEAFF TGTGCCAGCCGGCCACAGAACACTGAAGCTTTCTTT
TRBJ1-1 many NA TRBV28 CASSFFTGNTEAFF TGTGCCAGCAGTTTCTTCACCGGGAACACTGAAGCTTTCTTT
TRBJ2-3 many TRBD2 TRBV5-1 CARSRGGSTDTQYF TGCGCCCGCAGCCGGGGGGGGAGCACAGATACGCAGTATTTT
TRBJ2-5 many TRBD1 TRBV5-1 CASSQGQALQETQYF TGCGCCAGCAGCCAGGGACAGGCGCTCCAAGAGACCCAGTACTTC
TRBJ2-7 NA TRBD2 TRBV6-2/TRBV6-3 CASRIAGSSYEQYF TGTGCCAGCAGGATAGCGGGGAGCTCCTACGAGCAGTACTTC
TRBJ1-2 NA TRBD1 TRBV12-3/TRBV12-4 CASSLTGVGYTF TGTGCCAGCAGCCTGACAGGGGTCGGCTACACCTTC
TRBJ2-1 NA NA TRBV7-8 CASSLDINEQFF TGTGCCAGCAGCTTGGACATCAATGAGCAGTTCTTC
TRBJ2-7 NA TRBD1 TRBV20-1 CSAPLGTGVNEQYF TGCAGTGCCCCCCTAGGGACAGGGGTTAACGAGCAGTACTTC
TRBJ1-5 many TRBD1 TRBV20-1 CSARGTGAGSQPQHF TGCAGTGCTAGAGGAACAGGGGCAGGGAGTCAGCCCCAGCATTTT
TRBJ2-2 once TRBD2 TRBV3-1 CASSHGTSITGELFF TGTGCCAGCAGCCACGGGACTAGCATCACCGGGGAGCTGTTTTTT
TRBJ2-7 NA TRBD2 TRBV6-1 CAGGGGISYEQYF TGTGCCGGCGGCGGGGGAATCTCCTACGAGCAGTACTTC
TRBJ2-3 medium-sized NA TRBV4-2 CASSQDGTGTDTQYF TGTGCCAGCAGCCAAGACGGAACGGGGACAGATACGCAGTATTTT
TRBJ1-6 NA TRBD1 TRBV11-2 CASSYGQGLGSPLHF TGTGCCAGCAGCTATGGACAGGGTCTGGGATCACCCCTCCACTTT
TRBJ2-2 few TRBD2 TRBV6-2/TRBV6-3 CASSLAGDTGELFF TGTGCCAGCAGTTTAGCGGGAGACACCGGGGAGCTGTTTTTT
TRBJ1-2 NA NA TRBV20-1 CSARDPSNYGYTF TGCAGTGCTAGAGACCCCAGCAACTATGGCTACACCTTC
TRBJ1-6 NA NA TRBV5-1 CASSLGTGVSPLHF TGCGCCAGCAGCTTGGGGACTGGGGTTTCACCCCTCCACTTT
TRBJ2-7 NA NA TRBV13 CASSFVGYEQYF TGTGCCAGCAGCTTTGTGGGCTACGAGCAGTACTTC
TRBJ2-2 few NA TRBV6-4 CASISGNTGELFF TGTGCCAGCATTAGCGGGAACACCGGGGAGCTGTTTTTT
TRBJ1-1 many NA TRBV20-1 CSARGGSTEAFF TGCAGTGCTAGAGGAGGGAGCACTGAAGCTTTCTTT
TRBJ2-7 NA TRBD1 TRBV20-1 CSTRKQGSTYEQYF TGCAGTACAAGAAAACAGGGGAGCACCTACGAGCAGTACTTC
TRBJ2-1 NA TRBD2 TRBV4-1 CASSQDKGTSGDPLNEQFF TGCGCCAGCAGCCAAGATAAAGGGACTAGCGGGGATCCGCTCAATGAGCAGTTCTTC
TRBJ1-2 few NA TRBV6-1 CASSEWDVSYGYTF TGTGCCAGCAGTGAATGGGATGTGAGCTATGGCTACACCTTC
TRBJ1-6 NA NA TRBV29-1 CSVEPLGGGPLHF TGCAGCGTTGAACCGCTGGGGGGGGGACCCCTCCACTTT
TRBJ1-4 many NA TRBV7-9 CASSSQGNSNEKLFF TGTGCCAGCAGCTCTCAGGGAAATTCTAATGAAAAACTGTTTTTT
TRBJ1-5 many NA TRBV3-1 CASSQSAGVDNNQPQHF TGTGCCAGCAGCCAGAGTGCGGGGGTGGATAACAATCAGCCCCAGCATTTT
TRBJ2-2 many NA TRBV7-7 CASSLTPQGGTGELFF TGTGCTAGCAGCTTAACCCCACAGGGAGGGACCGGGGAGCTGTTTTTT
TRBJ2-5 many NA TRBV14 CASSQDQGSETQYF TGTGCCAGCAGCCAAGATCAGGGGTCGGAGACCCAGTACTTC
TRBJ1-5 NA TRBD1 TRBV19 CASSRTGRNQPQHF TGTGCCAGTAGCCGGACAGGCCGCAATCAGCCCCAGCATTTT
TRBJ2-1 NA NA TRBV15 CATSRDGGNNEQFF TGTGCCACCAGCAGAGATGGCGGGAACAATGAGCAGTTCTTC
TRBJ2-3 many NA TRBV20-1 CSARDRGGALHTQYF TGCAGTGCTAGAGATCGAGGGGGGGCCTTGCATACGCAGTATTTT
TRBJ1-2 many NA TRBV28 CASSVTSVYGYTF TGTGCCAGCAGTGTCACATCCGTTTATGGCTACACCTTC
TRBJ2-5 many NA TRBV2 CASKGVGETQYF TGTGCCAGCAAGGGGGTAGGAGAGACCCAGTACTTC
TRBJ2-3 NA TRBD1 TRBV5-1 CASEDRGRDTDTQYF TGCGCCAGCGAGGACAGGGGGCGCGACACAGATACGCAGTATTTT
TRBJ1-4 NA TRBD1 TRBV5-1 CASSPQGGTNEKLFF TGCGCCAGCAGCCCCCAGGGGGGAACTAATGAAAAACTGTTTTTT
TRBJ2-6 NA NA TRBV19 CASSTASGANVLTF TGTGCCAGTAGTACAGCCTCTGGGGCCAACGTCCTGACTTTC
TRBJ2-7 NA NA TRBV15 CATSALDSYEQYF TGTGCCACTAGCGCCTTGGACAGCTACGAGCAGTACTTC
TRBJ1-2 few NA TRBV2 CASSELTRSRYGYTF TGTGCCAGCAGTGAGCTAACCCGATCCCGCTATGGCTACACCTTC
TRBJ1-4 many NA TRBV2 CASSEALVGLRLFF TGTGCCAGCAGTGAAGCGCTTGTGGGTCTGAGGCTGTTTTTT
TRBJ2-7 many TRBD1 TRBV28 CASSLRGQGFF TGTGCCAGCAGCCTTCGGGGACAGGGTTTTTTC
TRBJ2-2 NA NA TRBV19 CATLGGHGELFF TGTGCCACCCTGGGTGGCCACGGGGAGCTGTTTTTT
TRBJ2-1 NA NA TRBV6-4 CASSILQGASYNEQFF TGTGCCAGCAGCATTCTACAGGGCGCTTCCTACAATGAGCAGTTCTTC
TRBJ2-1 many TRBD1 TRBV27 CASTARTGGYNEQFF TGTGCCAGCACCGCGCGGACAGGGGGATACAATGAGCAGTTCTTC
TRBJ2-5 medium-sized NA TRBV12-3/TRBV12-4 CASSSTQGGRETQYF TGTGCCAGCAGTAGTACTCAGGGAGGAAGGGAGACCCAGTACTTC
TRBJ2-3 many NA TRBV6-1 CASSEGHPGIDTQYF TGTGCCAGCAGTGAGGGGCACCCTGGGATAGATACGCAGTATTTT
TRBJ1-6 NA TRBD1 TRBV6-1 CASTLRGQGYALHF TGTGCCAGCACTCTCAGGGGGCAGGGGTACGCCCTCCACTTT
TRBJ2-5 NA NA TRBV12-3/TRBV12-4 CASSLEYRETQYF TGTGCCAGCAGTTTAGAATATAGAGAGACCCAGTACTTC
TRBJ2-7 many NA TRBV5-5 CASSLGPSFESYEQYF TGTGCCAGCAGCTTGGGGCCCAGCTTTGAGTCCTACGAGCAGTACTTC
TRBJ2-1 NA NA TRBV20-1 CSARKGRFGNEQFF TGCAGTGCCAGAAAAGGGCGATTCGGCAATGAGCAGTTCTTC